This T cell receptor (beta chain) was obtained from a study of identical twins (dated by TCRdb to about 2016). Looking at the study overall: To test whether fetal clonotypes persist, the study used deep sequencing on TCR alpha and beta repertoires from monozygotic twins, unrelated adults of various ages, and cord blood. To rule out contamination, the twin experiments were replicated at different times with different library preparation protocols. Results and caveats for the whole study, not just this receptor: Out-of-frame TCR alpha sharing in monozygotic twins was systematically underestimated by recombination models, whereas sharing between unrelated individuals was in agreement with the recombination models. Abundant cord blood beta clonotypes carried fewer insertions; young adult naive repertoires showed a weaker similar trend, while memory repertoires showed none. Because the same donors could not be followed over many years, the conclusions depended on cross-sectional statistical analysis. Compared with coincidental sharing between unrelated individuals, an excess of low generation-probability sequences was observed among out-of-frame TCR alpha sequences shared between twins. Zero-insertion analyses could be partly confounded by invariant T cells such as MAIT and iNKT, though diverse VJ usage argued against such confounding for most clonotypes. In beta out-of-frame sequences, excess twin sharing was weaker, because having fewer shared sequences lowered the signal-to-noise ratio.

As regards this clonotype: Its specific antigen is unknown. Per-base quality was not reported, and no clone a single base away is much larger than it.

V and J are truncated by 6 bases and 0 bases respectively, leaving an intervening sequence of 8 bases. Spanning cysteine to phenylalanine, the CDR3 consists of 13 amino acids. This entry keeps only the CDR3 DNA: 39 bases, framed from base 1. The method was 5' RACE. The sequencing machine was an Illumina HiSeq 2000. Template switching added a universal primer binding site, and the final cDNA carried a unique molecular identifier that allowed TCR cDNA molecules to be counted accurately. First-strand cDNA for TCR alpha and beta chains was synthesized from specific primers in the conserved constant-segment region. Each cDNA library was double barcoded, with a SMART-Mk sample barcode plus Illumina barcodes, to control for contamination. Two successive PCR steps introduced TruSeq adapter sequences along with Illumina sample barcodes. The TCR alpha and beta cDNA libraries were sequenced on the Illumina HiSeq platform using custom primers. Turning to the authors' computational methods: Raw reads were processed with MiGEC to extract unique molecular identifiers, and MiXCR was used to determine CDR3 positions. For each individual, recombination models were inferred using an EM algorithm with the repgenHMM and IGoR tools. The analysis of shared clonotypes was done with the tcR package in R, with sharing normalized by the product of cloneset sizes. Out-of-frame nonproductive sequences were analyzed to study raw recombination free of thymic and clonal selection effects. TCRdb reprocessing: public reads trimmed at Q25 with fastp, clones called with MiXCR, in-frame beta chains kept. For every CDR3 protein sequence, its rows merge into one entry that carries the most common genes and DNA. It is TCRdb's table, rather than the study itself, that gives the V and J calls and clone size. The table for this sample lists roughly 350,000 distinct CDR3 sequences; approximately 13% of them were counted only once. The ten largest clonotypes hold around 7.2% of the sample.

Every donor in the study was a healthy Caucasian. Three pairs of female monozygotic twins, all aged 18 to 29 years, made up the twin cohort. Positive isolation kits from Invitrogen were used to isolate the CD4+ and CD8+ T cell populations. This sample also appeared in a second study, on yellow fever vaccine responses in identical twins. Taken from the second paper: The T cell response to vaccination in identical twins was reported by the authors to appear partly convergent and partly personalized. In identical twins, the study followed T cell clones that responded to the vaccine with precision.

The receptor's source is a woman under 30 in good health. Sequenced material: CD8+ T cells sorted from blood. Recombination linked TRBV12-3 or TRBV12-4 to TRBJ1-2; the D gene assignment is ambiguous. The DNA sequence is given as TGTGCCAGCAGCCCTACCTCTAACTATGGCTACACCTTC. Its protein reads: CASSPTSNYGYTF.